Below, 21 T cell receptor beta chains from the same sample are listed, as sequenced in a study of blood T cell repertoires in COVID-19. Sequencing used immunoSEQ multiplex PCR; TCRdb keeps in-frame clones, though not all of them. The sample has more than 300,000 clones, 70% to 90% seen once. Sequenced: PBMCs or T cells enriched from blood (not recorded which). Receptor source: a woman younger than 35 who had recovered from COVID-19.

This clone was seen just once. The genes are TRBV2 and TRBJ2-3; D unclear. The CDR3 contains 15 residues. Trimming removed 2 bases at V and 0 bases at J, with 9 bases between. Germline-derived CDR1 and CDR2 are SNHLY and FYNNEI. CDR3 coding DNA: TGTGCCAGCAGTGAAAAGCATGCAAGCACAGATACGCAGTATTTT. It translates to CASSEKHASTDTQYF.

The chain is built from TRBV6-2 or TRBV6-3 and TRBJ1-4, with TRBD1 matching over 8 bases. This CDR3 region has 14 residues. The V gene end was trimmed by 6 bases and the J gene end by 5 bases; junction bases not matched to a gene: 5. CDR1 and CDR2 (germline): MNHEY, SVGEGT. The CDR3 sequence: CASSSGQANEKLFF. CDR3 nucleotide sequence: TGTGCCAGCAGCTCGGGACAGGCCAATGAAAAACTGTTTTTT.

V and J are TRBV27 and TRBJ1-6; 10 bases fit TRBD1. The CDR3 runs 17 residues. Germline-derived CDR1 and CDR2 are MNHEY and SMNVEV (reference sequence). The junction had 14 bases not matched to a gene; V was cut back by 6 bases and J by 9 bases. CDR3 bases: TGTGCCAGCAGCCTGGGACAGGGGATCATAGGTAGTTCACCCCTCCACTTT. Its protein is CASSLGQGIIGSSPLHF.

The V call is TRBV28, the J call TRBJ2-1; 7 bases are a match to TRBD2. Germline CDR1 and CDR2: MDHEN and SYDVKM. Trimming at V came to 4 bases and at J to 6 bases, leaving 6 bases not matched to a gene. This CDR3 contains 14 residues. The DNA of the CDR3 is TGTGCCAGCAGTTCCAGCGGGATTAGCAATGAGCAGTTCTTC. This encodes CASSSSGISNEQFF.

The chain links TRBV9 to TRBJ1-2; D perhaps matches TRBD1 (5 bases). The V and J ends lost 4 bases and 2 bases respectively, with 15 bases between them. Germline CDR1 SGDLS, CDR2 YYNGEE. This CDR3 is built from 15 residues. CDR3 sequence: CASSPNWGGNYGYTF. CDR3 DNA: TGTGCCAGCAGCCCCAATTGGGGGGGAAACTATGGCTACACCTTC.

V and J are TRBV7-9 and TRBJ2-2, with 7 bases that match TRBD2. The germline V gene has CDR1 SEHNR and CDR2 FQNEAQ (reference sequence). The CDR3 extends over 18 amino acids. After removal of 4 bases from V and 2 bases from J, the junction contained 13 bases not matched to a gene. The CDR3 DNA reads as TGTGCCAGCAGCTGGAGCGGGGTTCCCGAGATAAACACCGGGGAGCTGTTTTTT. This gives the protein CASSWSGVPEINTGELFF.

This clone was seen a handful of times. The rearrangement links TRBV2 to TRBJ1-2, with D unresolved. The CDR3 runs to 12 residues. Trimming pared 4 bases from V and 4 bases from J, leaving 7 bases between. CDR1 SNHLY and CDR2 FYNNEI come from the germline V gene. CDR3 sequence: CASSGLLYGYTF. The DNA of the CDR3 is TGTGCCAGCAGTGGCCTACTCTATGGCTACACCTTC.

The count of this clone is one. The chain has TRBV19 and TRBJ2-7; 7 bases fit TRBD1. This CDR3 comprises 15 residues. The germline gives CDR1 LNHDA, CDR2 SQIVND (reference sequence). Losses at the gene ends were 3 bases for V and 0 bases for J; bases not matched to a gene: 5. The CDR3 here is CASSMETGSSYEQYF. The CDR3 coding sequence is TGTGCCAGTAGTATGGAGACAGGGAGCTCCTACGAGCAGTACTTC.

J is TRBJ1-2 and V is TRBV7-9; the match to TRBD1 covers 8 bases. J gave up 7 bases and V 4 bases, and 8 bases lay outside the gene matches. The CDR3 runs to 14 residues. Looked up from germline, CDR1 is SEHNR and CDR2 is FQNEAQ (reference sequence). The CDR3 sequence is CASSSPDRGGGYTF. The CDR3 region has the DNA TGTGCCAGCAGCTCCCCCGACAGGGGAGGTGGCTACACCTTC.

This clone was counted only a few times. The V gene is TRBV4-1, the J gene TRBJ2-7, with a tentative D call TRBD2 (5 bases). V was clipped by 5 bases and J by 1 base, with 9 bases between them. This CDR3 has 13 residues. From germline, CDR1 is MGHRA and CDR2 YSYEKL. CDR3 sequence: CASSEEESYEQYF. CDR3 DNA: TGCGCCAGCAGCGAGGAGGAGTCCTACGAGCAGTACTTC.

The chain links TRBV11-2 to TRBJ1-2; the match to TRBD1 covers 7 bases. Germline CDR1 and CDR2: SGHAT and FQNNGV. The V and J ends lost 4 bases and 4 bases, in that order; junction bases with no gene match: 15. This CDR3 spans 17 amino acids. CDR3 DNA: TGTGCCAGCAGCTCCCTCCCCCGTAGACAGGGATCCTATGGCTACACCTTC. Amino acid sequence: CASSSLPRRQGSYGYTF.

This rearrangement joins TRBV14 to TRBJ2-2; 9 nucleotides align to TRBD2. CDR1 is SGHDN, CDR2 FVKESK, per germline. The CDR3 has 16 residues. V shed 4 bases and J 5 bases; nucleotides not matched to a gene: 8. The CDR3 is CASSLLSGGFTGELFF. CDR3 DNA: TGTGCCAGCAGCCTTCTTAGCGGGGGCTTTACCGGGGAGCTGTTTTTT. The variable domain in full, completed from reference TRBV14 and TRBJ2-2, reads EAGVTQFPSHSVIEKGQTVTLRCDPISGHDNLYWYRRVMGKEIKFLLHFVKESKQDESGMPNNRFLAERTGGTYSTLKVQPAELEDSGVYFCASSLLSGGFTGELFFGEGSRLTVL.

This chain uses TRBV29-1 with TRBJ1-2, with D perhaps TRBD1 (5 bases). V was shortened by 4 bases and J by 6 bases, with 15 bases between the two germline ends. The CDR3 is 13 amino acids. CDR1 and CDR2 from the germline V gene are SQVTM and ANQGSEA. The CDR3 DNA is TGCAGCGTTGTCGGGGGAGAATGGAATGGCTACACCTTC. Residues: CSVVGGEWNGYTF. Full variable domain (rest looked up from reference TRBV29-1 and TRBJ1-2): SAVISQKPSRDICQRGTSLTIQCQVDSQVTMMFWYRQQPGQSLTLIATANQGSEATYESGFVIDKFPISRPNLTFSTLTVSNMSPEDSSIYLCSVVGGEWNGYTFGSGTRLTVV.

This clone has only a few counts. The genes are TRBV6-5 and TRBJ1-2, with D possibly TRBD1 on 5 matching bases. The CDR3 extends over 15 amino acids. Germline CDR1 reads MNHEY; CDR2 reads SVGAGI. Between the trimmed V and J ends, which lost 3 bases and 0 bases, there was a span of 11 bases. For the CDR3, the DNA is TGTGCCAGCAGTTATATTTCGGGGGCTAACTATGGCTACACCTTC. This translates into CASSYISGANYGYTF.

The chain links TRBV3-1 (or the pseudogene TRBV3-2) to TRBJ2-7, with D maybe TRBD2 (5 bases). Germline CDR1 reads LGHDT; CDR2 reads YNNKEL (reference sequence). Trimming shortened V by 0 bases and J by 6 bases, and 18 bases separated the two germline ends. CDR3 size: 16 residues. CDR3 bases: TGTGCCAGCAGCCAAGATGTCTCGGACGGGAATTTCGAGCAGTACTTC. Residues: CASSQDVSDGNFEQYF.

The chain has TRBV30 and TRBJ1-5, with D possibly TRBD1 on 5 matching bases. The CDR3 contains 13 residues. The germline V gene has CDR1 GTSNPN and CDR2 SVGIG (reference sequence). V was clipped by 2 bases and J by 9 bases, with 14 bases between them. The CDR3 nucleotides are TGTGCCTGGAGTTCGAGCCGGGGGTCGCCCCAGCATTTT. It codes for CAWSSSRGSPQHF.

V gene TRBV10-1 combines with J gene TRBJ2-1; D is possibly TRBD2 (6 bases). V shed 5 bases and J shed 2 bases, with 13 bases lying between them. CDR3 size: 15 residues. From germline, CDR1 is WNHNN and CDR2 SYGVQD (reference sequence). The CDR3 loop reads CASSYGSSAYNEQFF. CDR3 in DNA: TGCGCCAGCAGTTACGGGAGTAGCGCCTACAATGAGCAGTTCTTC.

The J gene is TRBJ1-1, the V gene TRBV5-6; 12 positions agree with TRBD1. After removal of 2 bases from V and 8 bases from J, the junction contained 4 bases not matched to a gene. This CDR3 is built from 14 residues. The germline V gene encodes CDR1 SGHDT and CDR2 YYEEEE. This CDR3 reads CASSFGTGGVEAFF. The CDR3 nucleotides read TGTGCCAGCAGCTTTGGGACAGGGGGCGTCGAAGCTTTCTTT.

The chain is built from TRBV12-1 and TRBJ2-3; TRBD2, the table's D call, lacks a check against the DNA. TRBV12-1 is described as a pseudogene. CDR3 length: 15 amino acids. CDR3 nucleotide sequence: TGTGCCAGCAGCCGCGGGTACCAGAGCACAGATACGCAGTATTTT. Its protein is CASSRGYQSTDTQYF.

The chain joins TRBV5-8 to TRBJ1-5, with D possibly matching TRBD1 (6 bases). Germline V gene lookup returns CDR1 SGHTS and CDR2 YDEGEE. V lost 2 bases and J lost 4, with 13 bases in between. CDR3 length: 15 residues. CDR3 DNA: TGTGCCAGCAGCTTCGCCGGGACACGTAATCAGCCCCAGCATTTT. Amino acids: CASSFAGTRNQPQHF.

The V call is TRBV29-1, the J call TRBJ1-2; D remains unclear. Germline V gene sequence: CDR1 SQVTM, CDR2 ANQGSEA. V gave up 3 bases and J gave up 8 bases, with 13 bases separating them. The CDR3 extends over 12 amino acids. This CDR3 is CSVDGMSGGYTF. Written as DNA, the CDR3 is TGCAGCGTTGACGGGATGTCGGGGGGCTACACCTTC.